These 6 T cell receptor beta chains originate from one sample sequenced in a study of blood T cell repertoires in COVID-19. Clones were read by immunoSEQ multiplex PCR, and TCRdb kept only the in-frame ones, dropping some. The data show around 270,000 clones, with around 90% seen just once and about 3.4% held by the top ten. Sequencing was performed on PBMCs or T cells enriched from blood (not recorded which). The origin of the receptors is a woman between 40 and 55 years old who had been exposed to COVID-19.

The gene calls are TRBV11-2 and TRBJ2-2; 7 bases line up with TRBD1. V shed 5 bases and J 4 bases; nucleotides not matched to a gene: 7. Germline V CDR1 and CDR2: SGHAT, FQNNGV. The CDR3 spans 15 residues. Here the CDR3 reads CASSPKGTATGELFF. The CDR3 DNA is TGTGCCAGCAGCCCCAAAGGGACAGCCACCGGGGAGCTGTTTTTT.

The chain links TRBV24-1 to TRBJ1-5, with TRBD1 identical over 9 bases. V lost 5 bases to trimming and J lost 1 base; unmatched junction nucleotides: 5. CDR1 is KGHDR and CDR2 is SFDVKD in the germline V gene. The CDR3 runs 16 residues. DNA for the CDR3: TGTGCCACCAGTGCTACGACAGGGGGGAGCAATCAGCCCCAGCATTTT. Protein: CATSATTGGSNQPQHF.

The genes are TRBV28 and TRBJ2-1; TRBD1 agrees at 7 bases. V trimming: 5 bases; J trimming: 7 bases; junction bases outside the gene matches: 8. The germline gives CDR1 MDHEN, CDR2 SYDVKM. The CDR3 has 14 amino acids. This chain's CDR3 is CASSHGTVNNEQFF. The CDR3 DNA reads TGTGCCAGCAGTCATGGGACAGTAAATAATGAGCAGTTCTTC.

V is TRBV5-4 and J is TRBJ1-1, with 8 bases aligning to TRBD1. The CDR3 totals 14 residues. Per germline, CDR1 SGHNT and CDR2 YYREEE (reference sequence). Trimming took 3 bases from V and 5 from J; bases not matched to a gene: 6. CDR3 bases: TGTGCCAGCAGCTGGACAGGGCGATGGACTGAAGCTTTCTTT. Protein product: CASSWTGRWTEAFF.

For the CDR3, the DNA is TGTGCCAGCAGCGTAGGTCGATTTCCTTTGAGAAGCGGGAGCAATGAGCAGTTCTTC. It yields the protein CASSVGRFPLRSGSNEQFF. The chain couples TRBV7-8 to TRBJ2-1; 8 bases align to TRBD2. Germline CDR1 reads SGHVS; CDR2 reads FQNEAQ. J gave up 6 bases and V 5 bases, and 21 bases lay outside the gene matches. CDR3 length: 19 amino acids.

V is TRBV28 and J is TRBJ2-7; D is unclear. The CDR3 runs 12 residues. V was cut by 4 bases and J by 7 bases, with 11 bases left in between. CDR1 and CDR2 (germline): MDHEN, SYDVKM. The CDR3: CASSSTVREQYV. DNA of the CDR3: TGTGCCAGCAGTTCCACGGTTAGAGAGCAGTACGTC.